These 21 T cell receptor beta chains share one sample of origin, sequenced in a study of CD4+ T cells in melanoma. The assay was immunoSEQ multiplex PCR, and TCRdb's table has in-frame clones only and misses some. Among around 14,000 clones listed, 63% were seen once. The sample comprised cells from a culture (not recorded whether cultured in vitro). These receptors were taken from a human donor with melanoma.

In its sample, this clone was seen a few times. The chain carries TRBV5-5 and TRBJ1-2; possible D gene TRBD1, 5 bases. The germline gives CDR1 SGHKS, CDR2 YYEKEE (reference sequence). The CDR3 is 12 amino acids. Trimming pared 4 bases from V and 4 bases from J, leaving 8 bases between. The CDR3: CASSAGFYGYTF. For the CDR3, the DNA is TGTGCCAGCAGCGCAGGGTTCTATGGCTACACCTTC.

This chain connects TRBV5-1 to TRBJ1-1; D is perhaps TRBD1 (5 bases). With 0 bases removed from V and 3 bases from J, the gap between germline ends came to 12 bases. Germline V gives CDR1 SGHRS, CDR2 YFSETQ. The CDR3 contains 15 residues. The CDR3 reads CASSLGGETDTEAFF. CDR3 DNA: TGCGCCAGCAGCTTGGGAGGGGAGACGGACACTGAAGCTTTCTTT.

V and J are TRBV7-2 and TRBJ1-4; D uncertain. The germline V gene has CDR1 SGHTA and CDR2 FQGNSA. V lost 1 base and J lost 11, with 8 bases in between. The CDR3 extends over 12 amino acids. The CDR3 protein is CASSLGAQKLFF. The CDR3 DNA is TGTGCCAGCAGCTTAGGGGCACAGAAACTGTTTTTT.

The sample holds one count of this clone. The chain joins TRBV4-1 to TRBJ2-2; 8 bases fit TRBD1. CDR1 and CDR2 from the germline V gene are MGHRA and YSYEKL. This CDR3 is built from 14 residues. V shed 7 bases and J 5 bases; nucleotides not matched to a gene: 6. Here the CDR3 reads CASTFYRGTGELFF. The DNA for the CDR3 is TGCGCCAGCACCTTTTACAGGGGGACCGGGGAGCTGTTTTTT.

CDR3 nucleotide sequence: TGTGCCAGCAGCTTGACAGGAGGATCGGGCTACACCTTC. Residues: CASSLTGGSGYTF. This chain links TRBV5-6 with TRBJ1-2; maybe TRBD1 (5 bases). The V gene lost 1 base and the J gene lost 8 bases, with 12 bases spanning the gap. In germline, CDR1 is SGHDT, CDR2 YYEEEE. The CDR3 covers 13 residues.

V gene TRBV4-1 combines with J gene TRBJ1-4; D gene uncertain. Deletions cut 4 bases from V and 7 bases from J, with 13 bases between. CDR3 length: 14 amino acids. The V gene's germline CDR1 is MGHRA and CDR2 YSYEKL. This chain's CDR3 is CASSLPPLGEKLFF. CDR3 nucleotide sequence: TGCGCCAGCAGCCTGCCTCCCTTGGGTGAAAAACTGTTTTTT.

Within the sample, this clone is medium-sized. The J gene is TRBJ2-3, the V gene TRBV7-2; D ambiguous. This CDR3 has 13 residues. V was pared by 3 bases and J by 4 bases, with 8 bases between. Germline CDR1 and CDR2: SGHTA and FQGNSA. Here the CDR3 reads CASSFATADTQYF. The CDR3 region has the DNA TGTGCCAGCAGCTTTGCCACGGCAGATACGCAGTATTTT.

This clone was seen a handful of times. The rearrangement uses TRBV7-2 and TRBJ2-1; 11 nucleotides match TRBD2. CDR3 size: 15 residues. Germline V gene sequence: CDR1 SGHTA, CDR2 FQGNSA. The junction had 7 bases not matched to a gene; V was cut back by 2 bases and J by 10 bases. The CDR3: CASSLLAGGHSEQFF. The DNA for the CDR3 is TGTGCCAGCAGCTTACTAGCGGGGGGCCACTCGGAGCAGTTCTTC. The variable domain in full, with the rest retrieved from reference TRBV7-2 and TRBJ2-1, is GAGVSQSPSNKVTEKGKDVELRCDPISGHTALYWYRQSLGQGLEFLIYFQGNSAPDKSGLPSDRFSAERTGGSVSTLTIQRTQQEDSAVYLCASSLLAGGHSEQFFGPGTRLTVL.

The chain has TRBV7-9 and TRBJ1-3; D unresolved. The V gene's germline CDR1 is SEHNR and CDR2 FQNEAQ (reference sequence). Trimming cost V 3 bases and J 3 bases, with 3 bases left between them. This CDR3 region has 12 residues. CDR3: CASSFNGNTIYF. The CDR3 coding sequence is TGTGCCAGCAGCTTTAATGGAAACACCATATATTTT.

This chain uses TRBV5-1 with TRBJ1-1, with TRBD1 matching over 7 bases. With 0 bases clipped from V and 0 bases from J, the junction kept 2 bases outside the gene matches. The CDR3 has 15 residues. Germline CDR1 SGHRS, CDR2 YFSETQ. This chain's CDR3 is CASSLGQGLNTEAFF. CDR3 bases: TGCGCCAGCAGCTTGGGACAGGGCCTGAACACTGAAGCTTTCTTT. The full variable domain, rest sourced from reference TRBV5-1 and TRBJ1-1, is KAGVTQTPRYLIKTRGQQVTLSCSPISGHRSVSWYQQTPGQGLQFLFEYFSETQRNKGNFPGRFSGRQFSNSRSEMNVSTLELGDSALYLCASSLGQGLNTEAFFGQGTRLTVV.

This clone has only one observation. This chain joins TRBV5-1 and TRBJ2-5, with a tentative D call TRBD1 (5 bases). The germline gives CDR1 SGHRS, CDR2 YFSETQ. V lost 4 bases and J 4 bases, leaving 11 bases between the germline ends. There are 13 residues in the CDR3. CDR3 region: CASSMGGAETQYF. The CDR3 nucleotides are TGCGCCAGCAGCATGGGTGGGGCAGAGACCCAGTACTTC. Supplemented by reference TRBV5-1 and TRBJ2-5, the full variable domain reads KAGVTQTPRYLIKTRGQQVTLSCSPISGHRSVSWYQQTPGQGLQFLFEYFSETQRNKGNFPGRFSGRQFSNSRSEMNVSTLELGDSALYLCASSMGGAETQYFGPGTRLLVL.

Only a few counts were recorded for this clone. The chain joins TRBV13 to TRBJ2-6; 9 bases match TRBD2. This CDR3 contains 16 residues. Germline V CDR1 and CDR2: PRHDT, FYEKMQ (reference sequence). The ends lost 4 bases at V and 2 bases at J; junction bases unmatched: 3. The CDR3 bases are TGTGCCAGCAGCTACGGGACTAGCCCTGGGGCCAACGTCCTGACTTTC. Residues: CASSYGTSPGANVLTF.

This chain uses TRBV11-3 with TRBJ2-2; D may match TRBD1 or TRBD2 (6 bases each). Germline V gene lookup returns CDR1 SGHNT and CDR2 YENEEA. The V end lost 4 bases, the J end lost 5 bases, and 11 bases lay between the germline ends. This CDR3 spans 14 amino acids. DNA of the CDR3: TGTGCCAGCAGCTCCCCGGGGGCGACCGGGGAGCTGTTTTTT. Protein product: CASSSPGATGELFF.

V and J are TRBV21-1 and TRBJ1-4; the table's D call, TRBD1, was not checked against the DNA. TRBV21-1 is a pseudogene segment. There are 16 residues in the CDR3. The CDR3, as DNA: TGTGCCAGCAGCAAAGAACAGGGGGTTACGAATGAAAAACTGTTTTTT. Residues: CASSKEQGVTNEKLFF.

The CDR3 region has the DNA TGTGCCATCAGTGAGCCTCGGGACGAGAAACTGTTTTTT. Protein sequence: CAISEPRDEKLFF. The rearrangement uses TRBV10-3 and TRBJ1-4; TRBD1 might be the D (5 bases). Germline V gene data show CDR1 as ENHRY and CDR2 as SYGVKD. V lost 2 bases to trimming and J lost 11 bases, with 12 bases between them. The CDR3 extends over 13 amino acids.

The rearrangement joins TRBV11-2 to TRBJ2-7, with D unresolved. The V and J ends lost 4 bases and 2 bases respectively, with 12 bases between them. The CDR3 has 14 amino acids. Germline CDR1 SGHAT, CDR2 FQNNGV. The CDR3 sequence is CASSSDLLAYEQYF. The CDR3 bases are TGTGCCAGCAGCTCGGACCTATTGGCCTACGAGCAGTACTTC.

A few counts support this clone. V and J are TRBV4-1 and TRBJ2-7; D gene unclear. Germline values: CDR1 MGHRA, CDR2 YSYEKL. The CDR3 is 13 amino acids. Trimming removed 1 base from V and 6 bases from J, with 10 bases in between. The CDR3 reads CASSQGVGSEQYF. The CDR3 nucleotides are TGCGCCAGCAGCCAAGGAGTGGGCAGCGAGCAGTACTTC.

This rearrangement joins TRBV10-2 to TRBJ2-1; D is ambiguous. The length of the CDR3 is 13 residues. The germline V and J ends were trimmed by 7 bases and 8 bases, with 15 bases remaining between them. Germline-derived CDR1 and CDR2 are WSHSY and SAAADI. The CDR3, as DNA: TGCGCCAGCATCTCTTCCGGGCCGTATGAGCAGTTCTTC. As protein: CASISSGPYEQFF.

This chain links TRBV7-3 with TRBJ2-5; D is unclear. Germline CDR1 SGHTA, CDR2 FQGTGA. The V end lost 1 base, the J end lost 2 bases, and 8 bases lay between the germline ends. This CDR3 contains 14 residues. CDR3 residues: CASSLSPDQETQYF. As DNA, the CDR3 is TGTGCCAGCAGCTTAAGTCCTGATCAAGAGACCCAGTACTTC.

This clone came up a few times. The V call is TRBV2, the J call TRBJ2-7; 7 bases fit TRBD1. With 5 bases clipped from V and 2 bases from J, the junction kept 0 bases outside the gene matches. The CDR3 has 12 amino acids. Germline values: CDR1 SNHLY, CDR2 FYNNEI. Written as DNA, the CDR3 is TGTGCCAGCAGTCAGGGGGCCTACGAGCAGTACTTC. Its protein is CASSQGAYEQYF.

In regard to this clone: This may be a read error: a much more frequent sequence differs by one nucleotide. The chain recombines TRBV7-9 with TRBJ1-1; D not resolved. The germline V gene has CDR1 SEHNR and CDR2 FQNEAQ (reference sequence). The V gene lost 3 bases and the J gene lost 7 bases, with 15 bases spanning the gap. This CDR3 spans 14 amino acids. This CDR3 reads CASSFGRLGGEAFF. Here the CDR3 DNA reads TGTGCCAGCAGCTTCGGTCGTCTTGGAGGTGAAGCTTTCTTT.